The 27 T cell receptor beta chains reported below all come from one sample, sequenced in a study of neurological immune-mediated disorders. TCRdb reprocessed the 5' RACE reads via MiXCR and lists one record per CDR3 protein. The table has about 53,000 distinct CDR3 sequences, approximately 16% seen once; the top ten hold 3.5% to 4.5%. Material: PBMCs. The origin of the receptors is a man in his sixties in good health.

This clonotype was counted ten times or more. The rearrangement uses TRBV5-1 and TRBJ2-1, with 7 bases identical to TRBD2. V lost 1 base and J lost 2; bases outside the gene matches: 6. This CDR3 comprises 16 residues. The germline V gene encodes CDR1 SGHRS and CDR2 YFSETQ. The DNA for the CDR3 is TGCGCCAGCAGCTTGCAGGCTAGCGGTACCTACAATGAGCAGTTCTTC. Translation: CASSLQASGTYNEQFF.

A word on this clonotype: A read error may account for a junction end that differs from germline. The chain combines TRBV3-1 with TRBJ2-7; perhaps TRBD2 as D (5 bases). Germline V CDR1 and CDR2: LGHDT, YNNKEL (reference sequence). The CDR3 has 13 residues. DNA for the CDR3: TGTGTCAGCAGCCACGGACTGGGCTACGAGCAGTACTTC. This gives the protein CVSSHGLGYEQYF.

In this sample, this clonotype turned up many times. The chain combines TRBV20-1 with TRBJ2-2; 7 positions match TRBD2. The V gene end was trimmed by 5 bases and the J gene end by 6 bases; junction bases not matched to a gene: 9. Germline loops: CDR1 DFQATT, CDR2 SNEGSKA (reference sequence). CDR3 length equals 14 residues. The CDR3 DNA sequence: TGCAGTGCTTACCGGGACTATGGCCCCGGGGAGCTGTTTTTT. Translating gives CSAYRDYGPGELFF.

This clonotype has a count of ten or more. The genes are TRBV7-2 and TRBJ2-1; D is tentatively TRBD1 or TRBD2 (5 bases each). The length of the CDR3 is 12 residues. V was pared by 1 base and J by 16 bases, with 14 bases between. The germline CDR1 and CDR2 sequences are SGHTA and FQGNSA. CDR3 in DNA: TGTGCCAGCAGCTTAGGCTCGGGACGGGGCTTCTTC. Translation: CASSLGSGRGFF.

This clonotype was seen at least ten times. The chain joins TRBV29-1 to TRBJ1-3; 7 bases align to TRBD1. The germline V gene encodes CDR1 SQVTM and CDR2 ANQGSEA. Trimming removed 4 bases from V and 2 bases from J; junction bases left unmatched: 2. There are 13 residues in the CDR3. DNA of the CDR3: TGCAGCGTTGGCGACAGGGCTGGAAACACCATATATTTT. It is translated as CSVGDRAGNTIYF.

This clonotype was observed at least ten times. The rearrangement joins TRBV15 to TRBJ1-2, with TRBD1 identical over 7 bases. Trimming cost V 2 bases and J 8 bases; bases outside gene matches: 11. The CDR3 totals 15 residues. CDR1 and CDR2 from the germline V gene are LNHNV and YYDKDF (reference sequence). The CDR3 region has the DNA TGTGCCACCAGCAGATTTAAAGGACAGGCCTCAGGCTACACCTTC. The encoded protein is CATSRFKGQASGYTF.

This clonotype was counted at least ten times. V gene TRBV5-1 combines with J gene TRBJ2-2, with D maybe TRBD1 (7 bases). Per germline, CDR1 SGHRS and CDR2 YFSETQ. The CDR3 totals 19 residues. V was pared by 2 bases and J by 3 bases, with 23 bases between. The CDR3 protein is CASSLQGRRSNLDTGELFF. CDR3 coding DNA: TGCGCCAGCAGCTTACAGGGGAGGCGATCCAATTTAGACACCGGGGAGCTGTTTTTT.

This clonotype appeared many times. The CDR3, as DNA: TGCAGTGCCCACGGGCTTGGGCTAGCGGGAGGAAGGGATACGCAGTATTTT. This gives the protein CSAHGLGLAGGRDTQYF. V is TRBV20-1 and J is TRBJ2-3; 11 nucleotides line up with TRBD2. Germline CDR1 reads DFQATT; CDR2 reads SNEGSKA (reference sequence). Trimming took 6 bases from V and 6 from J; bases not matched to a gene: 17. This CDR3 has 17 amino acids.

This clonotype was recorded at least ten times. The CDR3 DNA sequence: TGTGCCAGCAGCTTAGGGCCGAGCTCCTACAATGAGCAGTTCTTC. Translating it yields CASSLGPSSYNEQFF. J is TRBJ2-1 and V is TRBV11-2; D is uncertain. CDR3 length: 15 amino acids. In germline, CDR1 is SGHAT, CDR2 FQNNGV. The V end lost 1 base, the J end lost 0 bases, and 7 bases lay between the germline ends.

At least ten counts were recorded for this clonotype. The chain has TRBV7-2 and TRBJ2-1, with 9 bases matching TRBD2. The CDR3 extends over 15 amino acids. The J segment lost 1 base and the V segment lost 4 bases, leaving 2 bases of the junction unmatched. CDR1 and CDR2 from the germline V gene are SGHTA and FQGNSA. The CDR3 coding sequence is TGTGCCAGCAGCTATAGCGGGAGTTCCTACAATGAGCAGTTCTTC. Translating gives CASSYSGSSYNEQFF.

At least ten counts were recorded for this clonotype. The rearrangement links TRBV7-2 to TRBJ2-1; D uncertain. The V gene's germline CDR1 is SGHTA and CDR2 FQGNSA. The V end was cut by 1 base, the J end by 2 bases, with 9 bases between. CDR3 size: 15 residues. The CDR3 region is CASSLEQQAYNEQFF. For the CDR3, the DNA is TGTGCCAGCAGCTTAGAGCAGCAGGCCTACAATGAGCAGTTCTTC.

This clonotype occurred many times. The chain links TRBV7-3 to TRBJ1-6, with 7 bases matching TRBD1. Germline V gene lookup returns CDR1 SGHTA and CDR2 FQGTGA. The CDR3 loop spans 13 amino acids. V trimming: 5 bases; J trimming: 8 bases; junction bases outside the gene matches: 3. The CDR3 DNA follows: TGTGCCAGCAGCCCCGACAGGGATTCACCCCTCCACTTT. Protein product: CASSPDRDSPLHF. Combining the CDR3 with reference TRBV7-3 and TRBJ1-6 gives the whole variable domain GAGVSQTPSNKVTEKGKYVELRCDPISGHTALYWYRQSLGQGPEFLIYFQGTGAADDSGLPNDRFFAVRPEGSVSTLKIQRTERGDSAVYLCASSPDRDSPLHFGNGTRLTVT.

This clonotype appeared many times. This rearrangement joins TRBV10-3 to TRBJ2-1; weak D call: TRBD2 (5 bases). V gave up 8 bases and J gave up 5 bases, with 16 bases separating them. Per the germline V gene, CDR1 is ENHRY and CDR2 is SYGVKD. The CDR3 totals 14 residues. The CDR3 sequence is CAIRLREQNNEQFF. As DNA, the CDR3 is TGTGCCATCCGCCTGAGGGAGCAAAACAATGAGCAGTTCTTC.

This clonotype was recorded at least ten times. CDR3 region: CASSPWTGPNTEAFF. CDR3 coding DNA: TGCGCCAGCAGCCCTTGGACAGGCCCGAACACTGAAGCTTTCTTT. The V call is TRBV5-1, the J call TRBJ1-1; TRBD1 aligns across 7 bases. The length of the CDR3 is 15 residues. V lost 4 bases and J lost 1; bases outside the gene matches: 7. Per germline, CDR1 SGHRS and CDR2 YFSETQ.

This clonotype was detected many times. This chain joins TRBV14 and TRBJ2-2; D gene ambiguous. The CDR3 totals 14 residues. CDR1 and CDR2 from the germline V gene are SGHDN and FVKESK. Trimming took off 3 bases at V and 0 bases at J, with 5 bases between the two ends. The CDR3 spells CASSQQSNTGELFF. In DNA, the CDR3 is TGTGCCAGCAGCCAGCAGTCGAACACCGGGGAGCTGTTTTTT.

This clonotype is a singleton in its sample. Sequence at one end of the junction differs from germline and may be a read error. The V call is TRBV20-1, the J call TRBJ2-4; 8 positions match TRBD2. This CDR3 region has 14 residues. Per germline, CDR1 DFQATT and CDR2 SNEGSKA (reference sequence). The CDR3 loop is CSARDGLAENIQYF. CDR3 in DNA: TGCAGTGCTAGAGATGGACTAGCCGAAAACATTCAGTACTTC.

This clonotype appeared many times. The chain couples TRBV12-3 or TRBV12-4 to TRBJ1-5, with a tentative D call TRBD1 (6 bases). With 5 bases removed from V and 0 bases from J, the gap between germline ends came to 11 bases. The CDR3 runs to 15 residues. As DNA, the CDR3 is TGTGCCAGCAGTCCTCAGGGGTCTAGCAATCAGCCCCAGCATTTT. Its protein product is CASSPQGSSNQPQHF.

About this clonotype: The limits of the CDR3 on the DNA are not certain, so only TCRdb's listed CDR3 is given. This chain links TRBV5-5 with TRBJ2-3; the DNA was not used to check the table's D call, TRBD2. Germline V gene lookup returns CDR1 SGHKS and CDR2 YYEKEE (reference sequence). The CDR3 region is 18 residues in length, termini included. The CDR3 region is CASSFYICSASKTDTQYF.

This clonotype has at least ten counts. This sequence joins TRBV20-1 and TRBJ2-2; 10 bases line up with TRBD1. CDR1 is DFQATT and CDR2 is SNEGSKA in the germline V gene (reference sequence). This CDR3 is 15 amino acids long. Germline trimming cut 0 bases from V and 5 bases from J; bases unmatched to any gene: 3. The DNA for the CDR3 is TGCAGTGCTAGAGATCCGGGACAGGGGACCGGGGAGCTGTTTTTT. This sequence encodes CSARDPGQGTGELFF.

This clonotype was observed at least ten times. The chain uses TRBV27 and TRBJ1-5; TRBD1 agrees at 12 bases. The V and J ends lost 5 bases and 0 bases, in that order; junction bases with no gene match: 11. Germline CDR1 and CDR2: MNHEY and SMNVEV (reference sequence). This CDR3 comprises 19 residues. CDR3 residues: CASSAGDRGLPGSNQPQHF. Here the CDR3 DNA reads TGTGCCAGCAGTGCCGGGGACAGGGGGCTGCCTGGTAGCAATCAGCCCCAGCATTTT.

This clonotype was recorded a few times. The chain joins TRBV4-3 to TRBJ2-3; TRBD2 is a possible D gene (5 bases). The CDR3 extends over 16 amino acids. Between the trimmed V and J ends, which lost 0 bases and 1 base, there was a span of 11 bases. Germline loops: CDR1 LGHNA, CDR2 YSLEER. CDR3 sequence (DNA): TGCGCCAGCAGCCAAGATGGAGCGGTGCGCACAGATACGCAGTATTTT. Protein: CASSQDGAVRTDTQYF.

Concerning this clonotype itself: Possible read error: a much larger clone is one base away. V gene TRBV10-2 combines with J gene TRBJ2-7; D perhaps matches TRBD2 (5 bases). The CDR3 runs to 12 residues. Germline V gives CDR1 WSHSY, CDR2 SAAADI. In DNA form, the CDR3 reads TGCGCCTGCAGTGATCGGGACTACGAGCAGTACTTC. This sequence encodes CACSDRDYEQYF.

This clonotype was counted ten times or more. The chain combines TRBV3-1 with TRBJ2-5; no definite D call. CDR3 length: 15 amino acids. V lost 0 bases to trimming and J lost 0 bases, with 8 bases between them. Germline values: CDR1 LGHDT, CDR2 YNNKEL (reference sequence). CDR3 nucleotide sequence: TGTGCCAGCAGCCAAGATTGGGCACACCAAGAGACCCAGTACTTC. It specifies CASSQDWAHQETQYF.

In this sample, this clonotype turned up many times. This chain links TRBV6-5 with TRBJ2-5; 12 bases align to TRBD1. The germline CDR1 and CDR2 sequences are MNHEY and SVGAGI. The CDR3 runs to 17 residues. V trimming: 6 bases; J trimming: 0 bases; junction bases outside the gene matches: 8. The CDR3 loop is CASRGGTGGWYQETQYF. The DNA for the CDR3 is TGTGCCAGCAGAGGGGGGACAGGGGGCTGGTACCAAGAGACCCAGTACTTC.

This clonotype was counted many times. CDR3 sequence: CSATRGGYEQYF. In nucleotides, the CDR3 is TGCAGTGCTACCCGCGGAGGGTACGAGCAGTACTTC. The J gene is TRBJ2-7, the V gene TRBV20-1; D possibly corresponds to TRBD2 (6 bases). V shed 4 bases and J shed 4 bases, with 11 bases lying between them. This CDR3 region has 12 residues. CDR1 and CDR2 (germline): DFQATT, SNEGSKA (reference sequence).

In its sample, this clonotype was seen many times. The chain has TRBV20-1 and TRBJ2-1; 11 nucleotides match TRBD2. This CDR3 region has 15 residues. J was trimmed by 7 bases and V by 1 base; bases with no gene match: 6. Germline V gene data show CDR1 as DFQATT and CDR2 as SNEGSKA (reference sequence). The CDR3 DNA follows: TGCAGTGCTAGAGGCTCTAGCGGGAGGTTGAATGAGCAGTTCTTC. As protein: CSARGSSGRLNEQFF.

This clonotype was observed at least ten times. The CDR3 region is CASSRARGGGDTGELFF. CDR3 bases: TGTGCCAGCAGCCGGGCACGGGGGGGAGGCGACACCGGGGAGCTGTTTTTT. This chain uses TRBV4-2 with TRBJ2-2, with 8 bases that match TRBD2. Germline V gene data show CDR1 as LGHNA and CDR2 as YNFKEQ. There are 17 residues in the CDR3. The J segment lost 3 bases and the V segment lost 4 bases, leaving 10 bases of the junction unmatched.